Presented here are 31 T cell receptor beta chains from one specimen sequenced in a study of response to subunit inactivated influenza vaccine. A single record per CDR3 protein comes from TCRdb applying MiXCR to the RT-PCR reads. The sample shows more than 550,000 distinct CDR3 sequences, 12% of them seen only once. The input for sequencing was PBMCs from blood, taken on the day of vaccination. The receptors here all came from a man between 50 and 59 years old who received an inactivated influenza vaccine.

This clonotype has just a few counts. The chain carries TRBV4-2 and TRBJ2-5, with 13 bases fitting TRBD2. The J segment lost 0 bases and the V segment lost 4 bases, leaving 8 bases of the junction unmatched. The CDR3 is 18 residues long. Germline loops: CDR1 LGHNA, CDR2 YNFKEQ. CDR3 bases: TGTGCCAGCAGCCTACGCACTAGCGGGGGGGCGTACCAAGAGACCCAGTACTTC. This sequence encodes CASSLRTSGGAYQETQYF.

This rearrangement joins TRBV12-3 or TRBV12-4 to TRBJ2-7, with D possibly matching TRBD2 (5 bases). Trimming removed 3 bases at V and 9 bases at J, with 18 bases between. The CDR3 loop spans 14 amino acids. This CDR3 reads CASSFSLEVGRQYF. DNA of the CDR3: TGTGCCAGCAGTTTCTCACTAGAGGTTGGAAGGCAGTACTTC.

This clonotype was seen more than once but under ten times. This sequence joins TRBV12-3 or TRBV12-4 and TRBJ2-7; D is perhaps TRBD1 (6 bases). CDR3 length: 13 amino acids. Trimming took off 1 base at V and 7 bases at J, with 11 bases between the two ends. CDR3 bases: TGTGCCAGCAGTTTAGGTTCACAGGGAGAGCAGTACTTC. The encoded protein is CASSLGSQGEQYF.

Here the CDR3 DNA reads TGTGCCACCGGGACCATTAGGTCCGGGGAGCTGTTTTTT. It yields the protein CATGTIRSGELFF. J is TRBJ2-2 and V is TRBV15; D is tentatively TRBD1 or TRBD2 (5 bases each). Between the trimmed V and J ends, which lost 8 bases and 6 bases, there was a span of 13 bases. This CDR3 contains 13 residues. Germline CDR1 and CDR2: LNHNV and YYDKDF (reference sequence).

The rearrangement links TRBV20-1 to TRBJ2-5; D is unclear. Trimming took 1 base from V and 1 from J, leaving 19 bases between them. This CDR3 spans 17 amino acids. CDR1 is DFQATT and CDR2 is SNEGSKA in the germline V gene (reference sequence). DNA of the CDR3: TGCAGTGCTAGAGCCGCCCGGGCGATGGGCGCCCAAGAGACCCAGTACTTC. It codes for CSARAARAMGAQETQYF.

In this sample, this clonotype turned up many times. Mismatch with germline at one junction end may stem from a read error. CDR3 region: CASSLGGQGAYNEQFF. CDR3 bases: TGTGCTAGCAGCTTAGGGGGACAGGGGGCCTACAATGAGCAGTTCTTC. This rearrangement joins TRBV7-7 to TRBJ2-1, with 11 bases lining up with TRBD1. CDR3 length: 16 residues. CDR1 and CDR2 (germline): SSHAT, FNYEAQ (reference sequence).

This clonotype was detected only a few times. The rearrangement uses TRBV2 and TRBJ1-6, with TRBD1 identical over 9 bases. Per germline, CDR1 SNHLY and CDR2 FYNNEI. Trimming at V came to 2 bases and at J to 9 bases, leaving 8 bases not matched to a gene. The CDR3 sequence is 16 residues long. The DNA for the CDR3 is TGTGCCAGCAGTGAAATGGCCGGGACAGGGAGTTCACCCCTCCACTTT. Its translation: CASSEMAGTGSSPLHF.

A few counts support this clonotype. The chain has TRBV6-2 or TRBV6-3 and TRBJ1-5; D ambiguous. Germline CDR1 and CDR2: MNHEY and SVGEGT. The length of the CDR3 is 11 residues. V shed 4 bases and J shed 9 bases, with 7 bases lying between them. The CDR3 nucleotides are TGTGCCAGCAGTTTCGGCTCGCCCCAGCATTTT. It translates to CASSFGSPQHF.

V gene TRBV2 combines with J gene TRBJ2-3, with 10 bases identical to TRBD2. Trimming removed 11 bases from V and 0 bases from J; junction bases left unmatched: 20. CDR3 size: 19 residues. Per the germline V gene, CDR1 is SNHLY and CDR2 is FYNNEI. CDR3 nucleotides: TGTGCCTTCTGCCAGGGGGGGACTAGCGAGAGTTGGAGCACAGATACGCAGTATTTT. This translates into CAFCQGGTSESWSTDTQYF.

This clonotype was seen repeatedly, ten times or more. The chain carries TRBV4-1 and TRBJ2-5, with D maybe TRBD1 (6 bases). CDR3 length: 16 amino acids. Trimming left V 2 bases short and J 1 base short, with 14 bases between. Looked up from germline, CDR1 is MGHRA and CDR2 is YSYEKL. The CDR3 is CASSQNRQVRQETQYF. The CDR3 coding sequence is TGCGCCAGCAGCCAAAATAGACAGGTCCGCCAAGAGACCCAGTACTTC.

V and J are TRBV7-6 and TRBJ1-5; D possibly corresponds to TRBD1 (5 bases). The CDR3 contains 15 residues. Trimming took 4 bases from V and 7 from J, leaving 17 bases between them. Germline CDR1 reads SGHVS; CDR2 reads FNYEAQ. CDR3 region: CASSSGLGGRQPQHF. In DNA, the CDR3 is TGTGCCAGCAGCTCCGGACTGGGGGGACGACAGCCCCAGCATTTT.

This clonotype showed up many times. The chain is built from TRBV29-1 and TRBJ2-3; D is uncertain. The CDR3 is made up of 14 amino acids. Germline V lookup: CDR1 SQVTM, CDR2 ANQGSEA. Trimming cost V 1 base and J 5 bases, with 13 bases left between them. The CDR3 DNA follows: TGCAGCGTTGAAGTGGGTCAGCCTGGAGATACGCAGTATTTT. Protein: CSVEVGQPGDTQYF.

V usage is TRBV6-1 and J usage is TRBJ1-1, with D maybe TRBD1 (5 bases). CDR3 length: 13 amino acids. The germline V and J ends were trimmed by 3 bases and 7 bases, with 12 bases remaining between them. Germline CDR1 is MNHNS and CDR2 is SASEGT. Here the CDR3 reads CASSDRDVSEAFF. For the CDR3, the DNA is TGTGCCAGCAGTGACCGGGACGTAAGTGAAGCTTTCTTT.

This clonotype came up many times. CDR3 region: CASSLVEGTEAFF. In DNA, the CDR3 is TGTGCCAGCAGCTTGGTGGAAGGAACTGAAGCTTTCTTT. The rearrangement uses TRBV5-6 and TRBJ1-1; D is unclear. The V end was cut by 0 bases, the J end by 5 bases, with 8 bases between. From germline, CDR1 is SGHDT and CDR2 YYEEEE. The CDR3 sequence is 13 residues long.

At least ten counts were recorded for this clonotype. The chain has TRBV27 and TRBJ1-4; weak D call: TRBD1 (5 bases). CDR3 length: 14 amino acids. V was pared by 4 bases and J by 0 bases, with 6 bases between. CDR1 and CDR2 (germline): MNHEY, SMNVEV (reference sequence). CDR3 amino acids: CASSSTATNEKLFF. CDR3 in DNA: TGTGCCAGCAGTTCGACAGCAACTAATGAAAAACTGTTTTTT.

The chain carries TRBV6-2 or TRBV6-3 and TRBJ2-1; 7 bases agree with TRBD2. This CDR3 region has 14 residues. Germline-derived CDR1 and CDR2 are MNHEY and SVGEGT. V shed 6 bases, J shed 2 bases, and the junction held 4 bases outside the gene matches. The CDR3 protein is CASSLAAPYNEQFF. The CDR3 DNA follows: TGTGCCAGCAGCCTAGCGGCCCCCTACAATGAGCAGTTCTTC.

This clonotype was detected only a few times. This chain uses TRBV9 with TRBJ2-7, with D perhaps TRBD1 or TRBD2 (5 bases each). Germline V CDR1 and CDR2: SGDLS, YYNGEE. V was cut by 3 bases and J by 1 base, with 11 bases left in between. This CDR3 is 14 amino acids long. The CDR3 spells CASSGGTASYEQYF. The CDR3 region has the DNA TGTGCCAGCAGCGGAGGGACGGCATCCTACGAGCAGTACTTC.

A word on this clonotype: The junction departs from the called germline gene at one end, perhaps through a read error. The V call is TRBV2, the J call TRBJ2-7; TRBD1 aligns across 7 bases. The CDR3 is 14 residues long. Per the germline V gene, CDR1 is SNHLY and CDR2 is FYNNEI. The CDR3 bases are TGTGCCAGCACTATAGGACAGGCGATCTACGCGCAGTACTTC. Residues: CASTIGQAIYAQYF.

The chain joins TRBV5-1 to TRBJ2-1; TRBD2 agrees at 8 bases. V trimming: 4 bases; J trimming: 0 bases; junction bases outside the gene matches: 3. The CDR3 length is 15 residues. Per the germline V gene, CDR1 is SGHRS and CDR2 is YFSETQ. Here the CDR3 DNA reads TGCGCCAGCAGCAGTAGCGGGAACTCCTACAATGAGCAGTTCTTC. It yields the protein CASSSSGNSYNEQFF.

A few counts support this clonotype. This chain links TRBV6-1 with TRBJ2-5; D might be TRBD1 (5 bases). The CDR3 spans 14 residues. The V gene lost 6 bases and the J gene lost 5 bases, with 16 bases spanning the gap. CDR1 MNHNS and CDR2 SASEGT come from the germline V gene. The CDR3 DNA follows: TGTGCCAGCAGCCCCACCCAGACAGCGGAGACCCAGTACTTC. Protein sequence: CASSPTQTAETQYF.

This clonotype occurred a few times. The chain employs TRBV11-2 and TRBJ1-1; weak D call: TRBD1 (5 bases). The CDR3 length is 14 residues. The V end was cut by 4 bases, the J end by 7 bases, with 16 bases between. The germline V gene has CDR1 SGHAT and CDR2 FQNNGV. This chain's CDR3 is CASSSPGFTGEAFF. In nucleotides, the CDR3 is TGTGCCAGCAGCTCCCCAGGTTTTACAGGTGAAGCTTTCTTT.

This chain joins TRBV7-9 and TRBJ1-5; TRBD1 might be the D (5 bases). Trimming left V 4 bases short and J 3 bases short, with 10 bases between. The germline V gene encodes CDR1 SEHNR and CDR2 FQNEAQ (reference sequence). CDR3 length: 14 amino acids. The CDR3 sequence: CASSSPTDNQPQHF. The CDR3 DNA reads TGTGCCAGCAGCTCCCCGACAGACAATCAGCCCCAGCATTTT.

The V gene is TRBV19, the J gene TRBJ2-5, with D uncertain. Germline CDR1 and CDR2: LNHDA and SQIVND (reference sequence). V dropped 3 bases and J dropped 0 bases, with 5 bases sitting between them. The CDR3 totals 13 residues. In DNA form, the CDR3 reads TGTGCCAGTAGTATGAGGTACCAAGAGACCCAGTACTTC. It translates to CASSMRYQETQYF. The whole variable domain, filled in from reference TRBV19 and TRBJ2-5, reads DGGITQSPKYLFRKEGQNVTLSCEQNLNHDAMYWYRQDPGQGLRLIYYSQIVNDFQKGDIAEGYSVSREKKESFPLTVTSAQKNPTAFYLCASSMRYQETQYFGPGTRLLVL.

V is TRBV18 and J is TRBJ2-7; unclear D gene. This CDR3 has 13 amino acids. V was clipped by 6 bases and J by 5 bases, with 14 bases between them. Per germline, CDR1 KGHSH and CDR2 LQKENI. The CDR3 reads CASSRGTIDEQYF. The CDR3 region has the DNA TGTGCCAGCTCCCGAGGTACGATCGACGAGCAGTACTTC. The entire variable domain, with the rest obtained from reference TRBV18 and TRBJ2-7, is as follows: NAGVMQNPRHLVRRRGQEARLRCSPMKGHSHVYWYRQLPEEGLKFMVYLQKENIIDESGMPKERFSAEFPKEGPSILRIQQVVRGDSAAYFCASSRGTIDEQYFGPGTRLTVT.

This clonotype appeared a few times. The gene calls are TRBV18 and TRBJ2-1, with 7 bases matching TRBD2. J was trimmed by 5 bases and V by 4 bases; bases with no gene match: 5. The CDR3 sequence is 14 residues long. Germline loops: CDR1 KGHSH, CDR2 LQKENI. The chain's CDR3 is CASSLPSGDNEQFF. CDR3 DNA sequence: TGTGCCAGCTCACTTCCTAGCGGTGACAATGAGCAGTTCTTC.

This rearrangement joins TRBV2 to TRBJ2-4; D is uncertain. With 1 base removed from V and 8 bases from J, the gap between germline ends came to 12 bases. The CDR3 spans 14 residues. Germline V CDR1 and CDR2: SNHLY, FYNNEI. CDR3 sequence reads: CASSEGWSGDIQYF. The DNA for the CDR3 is TGTGCCAGCAGTGAAGGGTGGTCTGGGGACATTCAGTACTTC.

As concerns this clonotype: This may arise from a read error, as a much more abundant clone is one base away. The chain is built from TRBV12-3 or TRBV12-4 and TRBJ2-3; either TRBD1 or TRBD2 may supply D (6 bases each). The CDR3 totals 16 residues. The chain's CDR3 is CASSISGGAGTDTQDF. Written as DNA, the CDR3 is TGTGCCAGCAGTATCTCCGGGGGCGCGGGCACAGATACGCAGGATTTT.

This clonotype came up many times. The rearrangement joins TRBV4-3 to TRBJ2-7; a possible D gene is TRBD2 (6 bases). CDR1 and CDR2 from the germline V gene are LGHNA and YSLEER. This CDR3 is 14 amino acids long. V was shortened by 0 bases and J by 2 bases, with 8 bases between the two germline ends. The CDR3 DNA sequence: TGCGCCAGCAGCCAAGAGGCGGGAACCTACGAGCAGTACTTC. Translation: CASSQEAGTYEQYF.

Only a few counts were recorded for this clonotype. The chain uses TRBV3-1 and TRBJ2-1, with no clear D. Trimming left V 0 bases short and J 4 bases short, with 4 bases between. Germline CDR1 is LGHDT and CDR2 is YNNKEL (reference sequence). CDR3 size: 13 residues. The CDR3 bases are TGTGCCAGCAGCCAAGATGTGTACAATGAGCAGTTCTTC. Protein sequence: CASSQDVYNEQFF.

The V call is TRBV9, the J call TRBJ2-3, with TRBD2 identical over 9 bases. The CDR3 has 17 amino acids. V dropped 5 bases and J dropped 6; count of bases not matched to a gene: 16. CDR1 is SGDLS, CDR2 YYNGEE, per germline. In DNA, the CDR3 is TGTGCCAGCAGTGTCGTTGGACGGACTAGCGAAATGGATACGCAGTATTTT. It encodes CASSVVGRTSEMDTQYF.

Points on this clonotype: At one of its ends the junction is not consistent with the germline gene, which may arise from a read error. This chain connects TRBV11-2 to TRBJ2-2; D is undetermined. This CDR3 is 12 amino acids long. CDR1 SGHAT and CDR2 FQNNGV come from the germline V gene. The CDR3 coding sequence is TGTACCAGCAGCGCGATGTACCGGGAGCTGTTTTTT. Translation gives CTSSAMYRELFF.